The clone carrying this T cell receptor beta chain has ten or more counts. The antigen is undetermined. Until they underwent thyroid surgery, no patient had received any treatment. These data come from a study of metastatic and nonmetastatic thyroid tumors. Study-level background: Patients with malignant and benign thyroid disease provided blood and tumor or nodule tissue, whose repertoires were compared.

Original processing methods: A classifier of distant metastasis in papillary thyroid cancer was built from CDR3 differences (across clinicopathological groups). TCRdb re-called clones via MiXCR from the PCR reads. The V and J calls and clone size are TCRdb's, not the authors'. Of tens of thousands of clones detected, around 21% appear once; the ten largest clones hold around 30%. The CDR3 runs 15 residues. Trimming took 4 bases from V and 2 from J, leaving 13 bases between them. From germline, CDR1 is SGHTA and CDR2 FQGNSA. General observations from the study: It was reportedly found that TCR beta diversity was significantly higher in malignant thyroid tumors than in benign nodules, a difference seen in both blood and tumor samples.

The chain links TRBV7-2 to TRBJ2-3; perhaps TRBD1 as D (5 bases). The sample consisted of blood. The TCR was taken from a female donor with papillary thyroid cancer or a benign thyroid nodule (not recorded which). Some clones in this sample may be carry-over from other donors' samples. CDR3 region: CASSSTVQVTDTQYF. The CDR3 nucleotides are TGTGCCAGCAGCTCGACAGTTCAAGTCACAGATACGCAGTATTTT.